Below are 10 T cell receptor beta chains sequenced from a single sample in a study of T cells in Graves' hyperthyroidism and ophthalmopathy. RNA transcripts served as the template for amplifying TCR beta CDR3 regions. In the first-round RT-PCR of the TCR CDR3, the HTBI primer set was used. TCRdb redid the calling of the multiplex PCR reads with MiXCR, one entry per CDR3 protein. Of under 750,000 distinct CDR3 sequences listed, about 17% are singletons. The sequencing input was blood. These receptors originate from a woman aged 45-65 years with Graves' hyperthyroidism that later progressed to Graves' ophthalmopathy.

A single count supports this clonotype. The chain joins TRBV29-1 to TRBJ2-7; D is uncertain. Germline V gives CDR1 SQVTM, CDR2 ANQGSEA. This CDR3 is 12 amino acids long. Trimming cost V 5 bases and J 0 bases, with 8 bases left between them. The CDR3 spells CSVSSSSYEQYF. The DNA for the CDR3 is TGCAGCGTTTCCTCTAGCTCCTACGAGCAGTACTTC.

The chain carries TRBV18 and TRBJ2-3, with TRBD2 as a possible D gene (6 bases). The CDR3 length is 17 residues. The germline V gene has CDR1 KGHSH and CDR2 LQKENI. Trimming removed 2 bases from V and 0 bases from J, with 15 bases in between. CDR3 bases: TGTGCCAGCTCACCAACTCGGGGGATCCTTAGCACAGATACGCAGTATTTT. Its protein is CASSPTRGILSTDTQYF.

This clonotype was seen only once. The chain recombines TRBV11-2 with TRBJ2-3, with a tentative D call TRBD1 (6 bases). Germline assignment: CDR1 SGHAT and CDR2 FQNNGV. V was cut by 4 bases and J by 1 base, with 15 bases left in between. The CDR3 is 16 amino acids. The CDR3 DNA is TGTGCCAGCAGCTCGATTGGGGGCCAGCGCACAGATACGCAGTATTTT. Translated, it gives CASSSIGGQRTDTQYF. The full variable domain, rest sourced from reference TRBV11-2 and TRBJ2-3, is EAGVAQSPRYKIIEKRQSVAFWCNPISGHATLYWYQQILGQGPKLLIQFQNNGVVDDSQLPKDRFSAERLKGVDSTLKIQPAKLEDSAVYLCASSSIGGQRTDTQYFGPGTRLTVL.

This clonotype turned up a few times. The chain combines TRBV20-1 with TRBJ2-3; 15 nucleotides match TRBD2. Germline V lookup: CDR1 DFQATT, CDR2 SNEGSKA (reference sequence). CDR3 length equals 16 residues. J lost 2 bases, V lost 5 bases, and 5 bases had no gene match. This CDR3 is CSAGRTSGGDTDTQYF. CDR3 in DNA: TGCAGTGCTGGAAGGACTAGCGGGGGGGACACAGATACGCAGTATTTT.

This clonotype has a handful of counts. The CDR3 DNA reads TGTGCCAGCAGCCAAGATAGTGGGGGGCCCCGCGATGAGCAGTTCTTC. Protein sequence: CASSQDSGGPRDEQFF. The chain employs TRBV3-1 and TRBJ2-1; D could derive from TRBD1 or TRBD2 (6 bases each). This CDR3 comprises 16 residues. Germline loops: CDR1 LGHDT, CDR2 YNNKEL (reference sequence). Trimming cost V 0 bases and J 8 bases, with 17 bases left between them.

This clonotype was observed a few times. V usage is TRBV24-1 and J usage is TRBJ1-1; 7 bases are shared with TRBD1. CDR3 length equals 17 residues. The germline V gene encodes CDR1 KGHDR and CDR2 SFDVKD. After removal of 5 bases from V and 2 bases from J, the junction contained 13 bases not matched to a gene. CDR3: CATSGFSEGGGNTEAFF. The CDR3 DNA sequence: TGTGCCACCAGTGGTTTCAGCGAAGGGGGCGGAAACACTGAAGCTTTCTTT.

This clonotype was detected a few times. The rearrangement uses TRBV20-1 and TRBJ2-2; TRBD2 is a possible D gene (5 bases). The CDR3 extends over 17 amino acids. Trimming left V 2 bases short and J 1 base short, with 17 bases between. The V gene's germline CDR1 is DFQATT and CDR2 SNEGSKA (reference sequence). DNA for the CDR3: TGCAGTGCTAGATATTCGGGGAGTTTGGGGAACACCGGGGAGCTGTTTTTT. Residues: CSARYSGSLGNTGELFF.

CDR3 sequence (DNA): TGTGCCAGCAGTGAGGTTGCAGCGATTAACTATGGCTACACCTTC. Translating it yields CASSEVAAINYGYTF. The chain uses TRBV6-1 and TRBJ1-2; no clear D. The V end lost 3 bases, the J end lost 1 base, and 12 bases lay between the germline ends. CDR1 is MNHNS and CDR2 is SASEGT in the germline V gene. CDR3 length: 15 residues.

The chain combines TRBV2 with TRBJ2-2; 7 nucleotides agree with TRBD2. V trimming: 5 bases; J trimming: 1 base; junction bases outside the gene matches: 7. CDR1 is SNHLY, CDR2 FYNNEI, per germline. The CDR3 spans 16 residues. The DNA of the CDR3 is TGTGCCAGCAGTCCCCCGGGGGGAGTGAACACCGGGGAGCTGTTTTTT. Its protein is CASSPPGGVNTGELFF.

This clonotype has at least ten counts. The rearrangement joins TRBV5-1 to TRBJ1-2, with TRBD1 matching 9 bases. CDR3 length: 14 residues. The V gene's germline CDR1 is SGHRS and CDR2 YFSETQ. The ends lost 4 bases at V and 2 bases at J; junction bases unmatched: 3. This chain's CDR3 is CASSEGQGNYGYTF. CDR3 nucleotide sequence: TGCGCCAGCAGCGAGGGACAGGGAAACTATGGCTACACCTTC. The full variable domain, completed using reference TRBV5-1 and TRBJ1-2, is KAGVTQTPRYLIKTRGQQVTLSCSPISGHRSVSWYQQTPGQGLQFLFEYFSETQRNKGNFPGRFSGRQFSNSRSEMNVSTLELGDSALYLCASSEGQGNYGYTFGSGTRLTVV.